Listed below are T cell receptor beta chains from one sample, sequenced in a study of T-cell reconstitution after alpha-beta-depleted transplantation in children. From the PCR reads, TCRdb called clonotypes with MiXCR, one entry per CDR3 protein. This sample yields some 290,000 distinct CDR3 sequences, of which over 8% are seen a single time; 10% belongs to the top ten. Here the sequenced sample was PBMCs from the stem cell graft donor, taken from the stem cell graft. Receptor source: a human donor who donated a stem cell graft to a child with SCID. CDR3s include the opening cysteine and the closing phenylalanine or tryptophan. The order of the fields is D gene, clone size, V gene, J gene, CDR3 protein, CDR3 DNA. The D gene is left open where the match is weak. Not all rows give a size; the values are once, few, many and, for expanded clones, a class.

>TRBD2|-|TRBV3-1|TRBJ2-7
CASSQGASGGVYEQYF
TGTGCCAGCAGCCAAGGGGCTAGCGGGGGAGTCTACGAGCAGTACTTC
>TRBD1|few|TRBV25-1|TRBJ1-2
CASSRGLTAGYTF
TGTGCCAGCAGCAGGGGGCTCACGGCTGGCTACACCTTC
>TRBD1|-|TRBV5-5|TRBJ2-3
CASSASRTGTDTQYF
TGTGCCAGCAGCGCCTCGCGGACAGGGACAGATACGCAGTATTTT
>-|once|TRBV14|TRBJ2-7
CASSQDWIEQYF
TGTGCCAGCAGCCAAGATTGGATCGAGCAGTACTTC
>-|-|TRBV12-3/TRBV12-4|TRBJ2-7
CASSLPGGRSEQYF
TGTGCCAGCAGTTTGCCAGGAGGTCGTAGCGAGCAGTACTTC
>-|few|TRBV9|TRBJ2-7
CASSPWDGSSYEQYF
TGTGCCAGCAGCCCCTGGGACGGGAGCTCCTACGAGCAGTACTTC
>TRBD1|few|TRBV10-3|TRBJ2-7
CAISGGNRGYEQYF
TGTGCCATCAGTGGGGGCAACAGGGGGTACGAGCAGTACTTC
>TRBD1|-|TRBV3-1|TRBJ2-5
CASSQLGQGKETQYF
TGTGCCAGCAGCCAATTAGGACAGGGGAAAGAGACCCAGTACTTC
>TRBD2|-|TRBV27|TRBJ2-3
CASSPSSGGDTQYF
TGTGCCAGCAGCCCCTCTAGCGGGGGAGATACGCAGTATTTT
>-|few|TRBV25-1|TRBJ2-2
CASSDGFGELFF
TGTGCCAGCAGTGATGGGTTCGGGGAGCTGTTTTTT
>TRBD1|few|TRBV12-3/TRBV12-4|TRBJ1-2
CASSFAGTGLYYGYTF
TGTGCCAGCAGCTTTGCCGGGACAGGGCTTTACTATGGCTACACCTTC